This entry lists 2 T cell receptor beta chains sequenced from one sample in a study of human T cells and chemical hapten exposure. TCRdb recomputed calls from the RACE reads with MiXCR, one row per CDR3 protein. The sample yields some 46,000 distinct CDR3 sequences, about 4.5% seen once. Time point denoted: healthy volunteer bleed at 2 weeks. Unfractionated whole blood was the source from which total RNA was extracted. Specimen: whole blood. The receptors shown here come from a female donor in good health. Some clones in this sample may be carry-over from other donors' samples.

This clonotype was counted ten times or more. The rearrangement uses TRBV14 and TRBJ1-1, with 11 bases that match TRBD1. Germline CDR1 SGHDN, CDR2 FVKESK. CDR3 length equals 17 residues. With V trimmed by 2 bases and J by 4 bases, 9 bases remained unmatched. In nucleotides, the CDR3 is TGTGCCAGCAGCCAAAGGACAGGGGGCGTAGGCGGCACTGAAGCTTTCTTT. Translation gives CASSQRTGGVGGTEAFF.

This clonotype was recorded at least ten times. J is TRBJ1-1 and V is TRBV7-9; 10 bases match TRBD1. In germline, CDR1 is SEHNR, CDR2 FQNEAQ (reference sequence). This CDR3 has 15 residues. Losses at the gene ends were 5 bases for V and 4 bases for J; bases not matched to a gene: 7. The CDR3, as DNA: TGTGCCAGCAGCCCGGGACAGGGGTGGACCACTGAAGCTTTCTTT. This codes for CASSPGQGWTTEAFF.